Described below is a single T cell receptor (beta chain) sequence and its context. Antigen unknown. This PCR relied on a set of 60 Vbeta primers and 13 Jbeta primers. Source study methods: Per a later analysis, the number of unique TCR beta chains was 75 million to 90 million, of which 9 million to 14 million were shared. Produced via immunoSEQ multiplex PCR; TCRdb's table is partial and in-frame only. V and J calls plus clone size are reproduced from that table; the DNA served to infer D and trimming. The table shows under 100,000 clones, with nearly 70% occurring only once. In germline, CDR1 is MNHEY, CDR2 SMNVEV (reference sequence). The CDR3 covers 13 residues. With 2 bases removed from V and 4 bases from J, the gap between germline ends came to 8 bases. This sample is part of a study of cytomegalovirus exposure and HLA in healthy donors. Study-wide findings and caveats: Later analysis showed TCR association rates varying by HLA locus, highest for DRB1 and lowest for HLA-C.

What was sequenced was PBMCs. The chain has TRBV27 and TRBJ2-5; a possible D gene is TRBD1 (5 bases). The receptor's source is a woman in her fifties or sixties in good health and CMV-seropositive. The CDR3 protein is CASSLSRGETQYF. CDR3 coding DNA: TGTGCCAGCAGTTTAAGTAGGGGAGAGACCCAGTACTTC.